This T cell receptor (beta chain) was documented in a study of T cells in Graves' hyperthyroidism and ophthalmopathy. Regions amplified from RNA transcripts were the TCR beta CDR3 regions. The HTBI primer set was used in a first-round RT-PCR of the TCR CDR3. MiXCR, run by TCRdb on the multiplex PCR reads, gives a single entry per CDR3 protein. This table holds a few hundred thousand distinct CDR3 sequences, about 12% found once. This clonotype appeared many times. Mismatch with germline at one junction end may stem from a read error. The sequence was collected from a woman aged 18-29 years with Graves' hyperthyroidism. Specimen: blood.

The CDR3 DNA is TGTGCCAGCAGTTTAGCCCCCAATCAGCCCCAGCATTTT. Its translation: CASSLAPNQPQHF. This rearrangement joins TRBV7-2 to TRBJ1-5, with unresolved D. Germline lookup yields CDR1 SGHTA and CDR2 FQGNSA. CDR3 length equals 13 residues.